The 21 T cell receptor beta chains below were found in one sample sequenced in a study of human T cells and chemical hapten exposure. The study used a library that attached unique molecular identifiers to individual cDNA molecules. One entry per CDR3 protein, called by TCRdb with MiXCR from the reads. The sample has more than 500 distinct CDR3 sequences, around 98% seen once. This sample's treatment: therapeutic diphenylcyclopropenone sensitization with weekly scalp DPC. Source: whole blood, taken before DPC sensitization or 2, 6, or about 24 weeks after (not recorded which). Every receptor here comes from an adult with alopecia areata. Some clones in this sample may be carry-over from other donors' samples. This table probably holds off-target reads from a library built for another chain.

The chain combines TRBV20-1 with TRBJ1-5; 8 bases map to TRBD1. The V and J ends lost 5 bases and 0 bases, in that order; junction bases with no gene match: 3. CDR3 length: 14 residues. Germline CDR1 DFQATT, CDR2 SNEGSKA (reference sequence). CDR3 in DNA: TGCAGTGCTTGGGACAGGAATAGCAATCAGCCCCAGCATTTT. This gives the protein CSAWDRNSNQPQHF.

The J gene is TRBJ1-4, the V gene TRBV5-6; D ambiguous. Germline loops: CDR1 SGHDT, CDR2 YYEEEE. The CDR3 has 14 amino acids. V was cut by 6 bases and J by 1 base, with 10 bases left in between. The CDR3 coding sequence is TGTGCCAGCACCGTTTCAGGAACTAATGAAAAACTGTTTTTT. It yields the protein CASTVSGTNEKLFF.

CDR3 residues: CASGLVVSQPQHF. The DNA for the CDR3 is TGTGCTAGTGGTTTGGTAGTAAGTCAGCCCCAGCATTTT. This chain uses TRBV12-5 with TRBJ1-5; D is undetermined. V lost 0 bases, J lost 6 bases, and 6 bases lay in between. The V gene's germline CDR1 is LGHNT and CDR2 FRNRAP. This CDR3 is built from 13 residues.

This clonotype was detected only once. The gene calls are TRBV6-5 and TRBJ2-5; 7 nucleotides align to TRBD2. Germline values: CDR1 MNHEY, CDR2 SVGAGI. CDR3 size: 13 residues. Trimming at V came to 6 bases and at J to 6 bases, leaving 7 bases not matched to a gene. As DNA, the CDR3 is TGTGCCAGCAGCCCGGGGGGTTTGCAGACCCAGTACTTC. Amino acids: CASSPGGLQTQYF.

The chain joins TRBV7-8 to TRBJ1-6, with D unresolved. Germline CDR1 is SGHVS and CDR2 is FQNEAQ. The V end lost 6 bases, the J end lost 5 bases, and 11 bases lay between the germline ends. CDR3 length: 14 residues. The CDR3 region is CASRLEADNSPLHF. CDR3 sequence (DNA): TGTGCCAGCAGACTAGAGGCAGATAATTCACCCCTCCACTTT.

The chain recombines TRBV7-2 with TRBJ2-1; D ambiguous. The CDR3 runs to 12 residues. The V end lost 1 base, the J end lost 9 bases, and 7 bases lay between the germline ends. The germline gives CDR1 SGHTA, CDR2 FQGNSA. For the CDR3, the DNA is TGTGCCAGCAGCTTAGAGGCTAGTGAGCAGTTCTTC. Translation: CASSLEASEQFF.

This chain links TRBV20-1 with TRBJ2-7, with D uncertain. The CDR3 runs to 13 residues. The ends were cut back, 5 bases at V and 1 base at J, with 12 bases in the middle. Germline V gives CDR1 DFQATT, CDR2 SNEGSKA (reference sequence). CDR3 loop: CSAGKGRSYEQYF. In DNA, the CDR3 is TGCAGTGCTGGTAAGGGCAGATCCTACGAGCAGTACTTC.

V usage is TRBV6-5 and J usage is TRBJ1-1, with D unresolved. CDR3 length: 13 residues. V gave up 0 bases and J gave up 10 bases, with 12 bases separating them. Germline CDR1 reads MNHEY; CDR2 reads SVGAGI. CDR3 amino acids: CASSYSQTRPAFF. CDR3 coding DNA: TGTGCCAGCAGTTACTCGCAAACCAGACCAGCTTTCTTT.

V usage is TRBV19 and J usage is TRBJ2-3; 8 positions match TRBD2. This CDR3 region has 14 residues. The trim removed 11 bases at V and 6 bases at J, leaving 13 bases unmatched. CDR1 is LNHDA, CDR2 SQIVND, per germline (reference sequence). CDR3 in amino acids: CASNPGGTLDTQYF. The CDR3 region has the DNA TGTGCCTCCAACCCGGGGGGGACATTGGATACGCAGTATTTT. Full variable domain (outside the CDR3, taken from reference TRBV19 and TRBJ2-3): DGGITQSPKYLFRKEGQNVTLSCEQNLNHDAMYWYRQDPGQGLRLIYYSQIVNDFQKGDIAEGYSVSREKKESFPLTVTSAQKNPTAFYLCASNPGGTLDTQYFGPGTRLTVL.

The J gene is TRBJ2-2, the V gene TRBV5-6; a weak D match, TRBD2 (5 bases). CDR3 length equals 12 residues. Trimming pared 5 bases from V and 6 bases from J, leaving 8 bases between. Germline V gene sequence: CDR1 SGHDT, CDR2 YYEEEE. Written as DNA, the CDR3 is TGTGCCAGCAGGTGGAGGTCCGGGGAGCTGTTTTTT. This sequence encodes CASRWRSGELFF.

The chain couples TRBV6-2 or TRBV6-3 to TRBJ1-5; D is unclear. The ends were cut back, 3 bases at V and 6 bases at J, with 12 bases in the middle. Germline assignment: CDR1 MNHEY and CDR2 SVGEGT. The CDR3 runs 14 residues. The CDR3 nucleotides are TGTGCCAGCAGTTATGATGGACGGGGTCAGCCCCAGCATTTT. It is translated as CASSYDGRGQPQHF.

V is TRBV29-1 and J is TRBJ2-7; D gene unclear. V was shortened by 6 bases and J by 4 bases, with 4 bases between the two germline ends. Germline V gene lookup returns CDR1 SQVTM and CDR2 ANQGSEA. This CDR3 has 9 residues. Written as DNA, the CDR3 is TGCAGCGTGGGATACGAGCAGTACTTC. This sequence encodes CSVGYEQYF.

The genes are TRBV29-1 and TRBJ1-1; the match to TRBD1 covers 7 bases. Germline CDR1 is SQVTM and CDR2 is ANQGSEA. V lost 5 bases to trimming and J lost 2 bases; unmatched junction nucleotides: 8. This CDR3 has 14 amino acids. CDR3 protein: CSVTGQASNTEAFF. In DNA form, the CDR3 reads TGCAGCGTTACCGGACAGGCCTCCAACACTGAAGCTTTCTTT.

J is TRBJ1-1 and V is TRBV5-6; D is uncertain. With 7 bases removed from V and 4 bases from J, the gap between germline ends came to 17 bases. CDR1 and CDR2 from the germline V gene are SGHDT and YYEEEE. The CDR3 contains 14 residues. The CDR3 nucleotides read TGTGCCAGCCATGGGAGGGCGCTTCCCACTGAAGCTTTCTTT. Translated: CASHGRALPTEAFF. The full variable domain, with the rest looked up from reference TRBV5-6 and TRBJ1-1, is DAGVTQSPTHLIKTRGQQVTLRCSPKSGHDTVSWYQQALGQGPQFIFQYYEEEERQRGNFPDRFSGHQFPNYSSELNVNALLLGDSALYLCASHGRALPTEAFFGQGTRLTVV.

The chain employs TRBV2 and TRBJ2-3; D is uncertain. The CDR3 totals 11 residues. V was clipped by 6 bases and J by 7 bases, with 8 bases between them. Germline V gene data show CDR1 as SNHLY and CDR2 as FYNNEI. The CDR3 coding sequence is TGTGCCAGCAGATTGGAGAATACGCAGTATTTT. This codes for CASRLENTQYF.

The rearrangement links TRBV7-2 to TRBJ1-1, with D hard to call. CDR1 and CDR2 from the germline V gene are SGHTA and FQGNSA. The V gene lost 3 bases and the J gene lost 5 bases, with 13 bases spanning the gap. This CDR3 is 14 amino acids long. In DNA form, the CDR3 reads TGTGCCAGCAGCTTGGGCAGTCGAACGACTGAAGCTTTCTTT. Protein: CASSLGSRTTEAFF. Variable domain in full (rest from reference TRBV7-2 and TRBJ1-1): GAGVSQSPSNKVTEKGKDVELRCDPISGHTALYWYRQSLGQGLEFLIYFQGNSAPDKSGLPSDRFSAERTGGSVSTLTIQRTQQEDSAVYLCASSLGSRTTEAFFGQGTRLTVV.

The genes are TRBV20-1 and TRBJ1-4, with TRBD1 matching over 7 bases. This CDR3 is 14 amino acids long. CDR1 and CDR2 (germline): DFQATT, SNEGSKA (reference sequence). After removal of 3 bases from V and 5 bases from J, the junction contained 6 bases not matched to a gene. DNA for the CDR3: TGCAGTGCTAGCCCGACAGGGACAAATGAAAAACTGTTTTTT. Translating gives CSASPTGTNEKLFF.

The rearrangement uses TRBV2 and TRBJ2-1; 8 bases are shared with TRBD2. Per the germline V gene, CDR1 is SNHLY and CDR2 is FYNNEI. J gave up 4 bases and V 0 bases, and 2 bases lay outside the gene matches. The CDR3 has 15 amino acids. The DNA of the CDR3 is TGTGCCAGCAGTGAAGCTAGCGGGGTGTACAATGAGCAGTTCTTC. Residues: CASSEASGVYNEQFF.

CDR3: CASSLRRDNNEQFF. In DNA form, the CDR3 reads TGCGCCAGCAGCTTGAGGCGGGACAACAATGAGCAGTTCTTC. The chain is built from TRBV5-1 and TRBJ2-1; D possibly matches TRBD1 or TRBD2 (6 bases each). The CDR3 loop spans 14 amino acids. Germline CDR1 is SGHRS and CDR2 is YFSETQ. With 1 base removed from V and 5 bases from J, the gap between germline ends came to 10 bases.

This rearrangement joins TRBV7-9 to TRBJ1-1; D is undetermined. Deletions cut 1 base from V and 7 bases from J, with 10 bases between. Per the germline V gene, CDR1 is SEHNR and CDR2 is FQNEAQ (reference sequence). This CDR3 spans 13 amino acids. The CDR3 bases are TGTGCCAGCAGCTTAGTGGAGCGCAGTGAAGCTTTCTTT. Translating gives CASSLVERSEAFF.

CDR3 coding DNA: TGCGCCAGCAGCCCAGGACAGTCAAACTACGAGCAGTACTTC. Translating gives CASSPGQSNYEQYF. J is TRBJ2-7 and V is TRBV5-1; possibly TRBD1 for D (6 bases). V gave up 4 bases and J gave up 3 bases, with 14 bases separating them. Looked up from germline, CDR1 is SGHRS and CDR2 is YFSETQ. The CDR3 has 14 amino acids.